This TCR beta chain came from a study of cytomegalovirus exposure and HLA in healthy donors. Findings and limits, study-wide: Looking again later, the authors saw that most CMV-associated TCR beta chains seemed HLA-restricted.

13 Jbeta primers and 60 Vbeta primers were used for the PCR. The protocol was immunoSEQ multiplex PCR, while the TCRdb copy is restricted to in-frame clones and leaves out a portion. The sample contains approximately 120,000 clones, around 74% of which appear only once. Looked up from germline, CDR1 is MNHNY and CDR2 is SVGAGI (reference sequence). V shed 2 bases and J shed 7 bases, with 11 bases lying between them. The CDR3 is 13 residues long. Points on this clone: The antigen remains undetermined.

The sequenced material came from PBMCs. The rearrangement links TRBV6-6 to TRBJ1-1; D call uncertain. This TCR was sampled from a man aged 30 to 39 in good health and CMV-seronegative. DNA for the CDR3: TGTGCCAGCAGTTACAAGGAGATTCATGAAGCTTTCTTT. Residues: CASSYKEIHEAFF.